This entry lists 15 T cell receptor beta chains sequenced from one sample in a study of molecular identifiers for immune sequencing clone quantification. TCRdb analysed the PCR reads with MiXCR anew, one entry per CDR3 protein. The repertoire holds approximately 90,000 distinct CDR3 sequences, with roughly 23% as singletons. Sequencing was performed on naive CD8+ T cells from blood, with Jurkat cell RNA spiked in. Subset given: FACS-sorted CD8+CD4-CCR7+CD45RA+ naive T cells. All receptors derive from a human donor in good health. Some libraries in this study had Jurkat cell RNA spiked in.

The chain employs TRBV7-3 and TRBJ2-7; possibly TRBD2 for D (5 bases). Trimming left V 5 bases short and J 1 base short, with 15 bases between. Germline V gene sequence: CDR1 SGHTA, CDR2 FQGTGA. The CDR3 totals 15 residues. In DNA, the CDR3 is TGTGCCAGCAGCCCCGCGGCAGCGGCATCCTACGAGCAGTACTTC. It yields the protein CASSPAAAASYEQYF. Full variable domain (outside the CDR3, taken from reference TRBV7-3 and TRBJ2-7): GAGVSQTPSNKVTEKGKYVELRCDPISGHTALYWYRQSLGQGPEFLIYFQGTGAADDSGLPNDRFFAVRPEGSVSTLKIQRTERGDSAVYLCASSPAAAASYEQYFGPGTRLTVT.

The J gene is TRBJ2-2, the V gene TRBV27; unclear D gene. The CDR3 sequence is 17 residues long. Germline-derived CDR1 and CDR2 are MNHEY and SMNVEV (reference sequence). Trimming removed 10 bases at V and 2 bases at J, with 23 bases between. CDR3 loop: CATQSWAQLINTGELFF. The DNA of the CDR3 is TGTGCCACCCAAAGCTGGGCCCAACTCATCAACACCGGGGAGCTGTTTTTT.

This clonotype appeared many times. The CDR3 is CASSYFASTDTQYF. CDR3 nucleotide sequence: TGTGCCAGCAGTTACTTTGCTAGCACAGATACGCAGTATTTT. This chain joins TRBV6-6 and TRBJ2-3; D not certain. The ends were cut back, 1 base at V and 0 bases at J, with 5 bases in the middle. The CDR3 spans 14 residues. Germline values: CDR1 MNHNY, CDR2 SVGAGI (reference sequence).

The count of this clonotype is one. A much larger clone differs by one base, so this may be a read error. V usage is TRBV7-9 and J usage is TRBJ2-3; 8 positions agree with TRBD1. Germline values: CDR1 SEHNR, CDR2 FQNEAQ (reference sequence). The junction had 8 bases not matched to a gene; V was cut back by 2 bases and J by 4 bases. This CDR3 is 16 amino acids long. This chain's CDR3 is CASSLTGTGYADTQYF. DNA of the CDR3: TGTGCCAGCAGCTTAACCGGGACAGGCTACGCAGATACGCAGTATTTT.

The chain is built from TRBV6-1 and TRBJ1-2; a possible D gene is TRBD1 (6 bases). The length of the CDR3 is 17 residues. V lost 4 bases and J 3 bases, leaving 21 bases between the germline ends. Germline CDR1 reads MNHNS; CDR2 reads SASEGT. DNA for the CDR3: TGTGCCAGCAGTGGCGCCTTCGAACTGACAGGAGACTATGGCTACACCTTC. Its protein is CASSGAFELTGDYGYTF.

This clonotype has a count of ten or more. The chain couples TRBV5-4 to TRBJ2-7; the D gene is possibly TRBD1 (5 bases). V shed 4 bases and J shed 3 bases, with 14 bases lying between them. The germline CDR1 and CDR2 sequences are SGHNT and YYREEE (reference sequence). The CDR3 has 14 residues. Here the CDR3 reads CASSPYRTNYEQYF. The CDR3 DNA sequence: TGTGCCAGCAGCCCATACAGGACGAACTACGAGCAGTACTTC.

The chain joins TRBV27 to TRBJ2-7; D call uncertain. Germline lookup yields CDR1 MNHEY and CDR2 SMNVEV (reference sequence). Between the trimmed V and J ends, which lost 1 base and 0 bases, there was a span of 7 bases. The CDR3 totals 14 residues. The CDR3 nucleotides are TGTGCCAGCAGTTTATTGGCGAGCTCCTACGAGCAGTACTTC. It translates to CASSLLASSYEQYF.

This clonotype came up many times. The CDR3 coding sequence is TGTGCCAGCTCACCAGCCGGACAGGGCCGCACAGATACGCAGTATTTT. Residues: CASSPAGQGRTDTQYF. The rearrangement uses TRBV18 and TRBJ2-3; 8 nucleotides align to TRBD1. Looked up from germline, CDR1 is KGHSH and CDR2 is LQKENI. Unmatched junction bases numbered 5, after V lost 2 bases and J lost 1 base. This CDR3 region has 16 residues.

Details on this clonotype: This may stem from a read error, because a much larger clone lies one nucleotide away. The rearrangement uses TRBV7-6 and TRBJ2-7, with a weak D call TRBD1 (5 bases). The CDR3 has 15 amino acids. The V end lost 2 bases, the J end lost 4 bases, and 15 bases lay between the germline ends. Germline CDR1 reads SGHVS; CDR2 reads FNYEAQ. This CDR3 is CASSLYLGLKYEQYF. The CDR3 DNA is TGTGCCAGCAGCTTATACCTGGGGCTTAAGTACGAGCAGTACTTC.

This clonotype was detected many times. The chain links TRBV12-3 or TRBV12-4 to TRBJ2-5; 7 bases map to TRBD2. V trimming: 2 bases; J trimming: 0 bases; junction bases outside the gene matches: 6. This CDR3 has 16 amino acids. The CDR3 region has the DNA TGTGCCAGCAGTTTACGTGCGGGGGTCTACCAAGAGACCCAGTACTTC. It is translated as CASSLRAGVYQETQYF.

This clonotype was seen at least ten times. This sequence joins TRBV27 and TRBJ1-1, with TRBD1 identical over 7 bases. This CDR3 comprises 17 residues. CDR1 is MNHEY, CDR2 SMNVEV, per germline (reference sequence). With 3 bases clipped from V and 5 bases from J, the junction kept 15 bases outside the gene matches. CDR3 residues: CASSFIMPGGDGTEAFF. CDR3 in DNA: TGTGCCAGCAGTTTTATTATGCCAGGGGGGGATGGTACTGAAGCTTTCTTT.

Here the CDR3 DNA reads TGTGCCAGTAGTATTGGGACGGGCACTGAAGCTTTCTTT. The encoded protein is CASSIGTGTEAFF. This chain links TRBV19 with TRBJ1-1; possible D gene TRBD1, 5 bases. Germline CDR1 LNHDA, CDR2 SQIVND (reference sequence). This CDR3 comprises 13 residues. V lost 3 bases and J 4 bases, leaving 9 bases between the germline ends. Full variable domain (missing parts from reference TRBV19 and TRBJ1-1): DGGITQSPKYLFRKEGQNVTLSCEQNLNHDAMYWYRQDPGQGLRLIYYSQIVNDFQKGDIAEGYSVSREKKESFPLTVTSAQKNPTAFYLCASSIGTGTEAFFGQGTRLTVV.

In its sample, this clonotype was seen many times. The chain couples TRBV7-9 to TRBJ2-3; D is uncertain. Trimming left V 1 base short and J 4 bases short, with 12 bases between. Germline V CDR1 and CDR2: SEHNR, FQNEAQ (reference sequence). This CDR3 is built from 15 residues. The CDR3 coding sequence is TGTGCCAGCAGCTTAGTCGGTGCGTTGCCAGATACGCAGTATTTT. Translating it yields CASSLVGALPDTQYF.

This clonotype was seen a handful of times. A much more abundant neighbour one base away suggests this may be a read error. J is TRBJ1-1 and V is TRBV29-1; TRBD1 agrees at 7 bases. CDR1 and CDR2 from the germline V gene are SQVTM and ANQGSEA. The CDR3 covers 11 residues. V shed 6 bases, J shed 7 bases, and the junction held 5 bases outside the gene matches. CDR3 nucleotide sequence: TGCAGCGTCGGGGCAGGGGGTGAAGCTTTCTTT. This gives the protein CSVGAGGEAFF.

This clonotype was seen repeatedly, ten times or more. CDR3 sequence: CASSSRDRGSYEQYF. Written as DNA, the CDR3 is TGTGCCAGCAGTTCCCGGGACAGGGGGTCCTACGAGCAGTACTTC. The chain employs TRBV27 and TRBJ2-7; 11 nucleotides line up with TRBD1. CDR1 MNHEY and CDR2 SMNVEV come from the germline V gene (reference sequence). CDR3 length equals 15 residues. J was trimmed by 1 base and V by 4 bases; bases with no gene match: 3.